These 15 T cell receptor beta chains were all obtained from the same sample, sequenced in a study of technical replicates of blood from four donors. Sequenced by immunoSEQ multiplex PCR; TCRdb stores in-frame clones only, minus some. The profile shows under 80,000 clones, roughly 96% of them singletons. Sequenced input: T cells isolated from PBMCs. Receptor source: a human donor in good health.

The chain employs TRBV27 and TRBJ1-1; D gene ambiguous. There are 13 residues in the CDR3. Trimming cost V 4 bases and J 5 bases, with 11 bases left between them. Looked up from germline, CDR1 is MNHEY and CDR2 is SMNVEV (reference sequence). CDR3 bases: TGTGCCAGCAGTTGGGCCCCATGGACTGAAGCTTTCTTT. Protein product: CASSWAPWTEAFF.

The rearrangement uses TRBV29-1 and TRBJ2-5, with 9 nucleotides matching TRBD2. From germline, CDR1 is SQVTM and CDR2 ANQGSEA. V shed 6 bases and J 0 bases; nucleotides not matched to a gene: 8. This CDR3 contains 15 residues. In DNA, the CDR3 is TGCAGCGTGGCGGGAGGGGGCAAATACCAAGAGACCCAGTACTTC. Its protein product is CSVAGGGKYQETQYF.

This rearrangement joins TRBV2 to TRBJ2-3; TRBD1 agrees at 9 bases. There are 15 residues in the CDR3. Per the germline V gene, CDR1 is SNHLY and CDR2 is FYNNEI. V lost 3 bases and J lost 8; bases outside the gene matches: 9. The CDR3 protein is CASSDSGQGVGTQYF. The CDR3 coding sequence is TGTGCCAGCAGTGACTCGGGACAGGGTGTGGGTACGCAGTATTTT. Variable domain in full (rest from reference TRBV2 and TRBJ2-3): EPEVTQTPSHQVTQMGQEVILRCVPISNHLYFYWYRQILGQKVEFLVSFYNNEISEKSEIFDDQFSVERPDGSNFTLKIRSTKLEDSAMYFCASSDSGQGVGTQYFGPGTRLTVL.

V and J are TRBV7-9 and TRBJ2-1; 8 bases align to TRBD1. Germline V gene lookup returns CDR1 SEHNR and CDR2 FQNEAQ (reference sequence). Trimming at V came to 1 base and at J to 8 bases, leaving 4 bases not matched to a gene. The CDR3 is 14 amino acids. CDR3 DNA sequence: TGTGCCAGCAGCTTAGGGACAGGGAGGTATGAGCAGTTCTTC. Translation gives CASSLGTGRYEQFF.

This sequence joins TRBV5-4 and TRBJ2-6; maybe TRBD1 (6 bases). Trimming removed 6 bases at V and 0 bases at J, with 16 bases between. Germline CDR1 reads SGHNT; CDR2 reads YYREEE (reference sequence). This CDR3 comprises 17 residues. CDR3 amino acids: CASTGQLRFSGANVLTF. CDR3 DNA: TGTGCCAGCACCGGACAGTTAAGGTTCTCTGGGGCCAACGTCCTGACTTTC.

The rearrangement uses TRBV14 and TRBJ1-6; D is undetermined. V gave up 6 bases and J gave up 5 bases, with 11 bases separating them. This CDR3 region has 14 residues. Per the germline V gene, CDR1 is SGHDN and CDR2 is FVKESK. The CDR3 DNA reads TGTGCCAGCAGTGTGTCCGGTAATAATTCACCCCTCCACTTT. This sequence encodes CASSVSGNNSPLHF.

V usage is TRBV5-6 and J usage is TRBJ2-2, with TRBD1 matching 11 bases. CDR3 length: 16 amino acids. Germline V gene lookup returns CDR1 SGHDT and CDR2 YYEEEE. V lost 4 bases and J lost 3; bases outside the gene matches: 5. CDR3 nucleotide sequence: TGTGCCAGCAGCACAAGGGACAGGGGGGACACCGGGGAGCTGTTTTTT. Translated: CASSTRDRGDTGELFF.

The chain uses TRBV19 and TRBJ1-1, with D possibly being TRBD1 (6 bases). Looked up from germline, CDR1 is LNHDA and CDR2 is SQIVND (reference sequence). Deletions cut 2 bases from V and 4 bases from J, with 14 bases between. This CDR3 region has 15 residues. CDR3 in amino acids: CASSIWGGASTEAFF. CDR3 in DNA: TGTGCCAGTAGTATATGGGGGGGGGCTAGCACTGAAGCTTTCTTT.

The gene calls are TRBV6-1 and TRBJ1-5, with TRBD1 as a possible D gene (5 bases). Trimming stripped 2 bases from V and 6 bases from J, with 8 bases between. The CDR3 consists of 13 residues. Germline V lookup: CDR1 MNHNS, CDR2 SASEGT. The CDR3 spells CASSELGVQPQHF. The CDR3 DNA follows: TGTGCCAGCAGTGAATTAGGGGTTCAGCCCCAGCATTTT.

This chain joins TRBV5-1 and TRBJ1-1, with a weak D call TRBD1 (6 bases). Looked up from germline, CDR1 is SGHRS and CDR2 is YFSETQ. Trimming removed 4 bases at V and 0 bases at J, with 10 bases between. CDR3 length: 14 amino acids. DNA of the CDR3: TGCGCCAGCAGCATGGGACATCTGAACACTGAAGCTTTCTTT. Its translation: CASSMGHLNTEAFF. Complete variable domain (other parts from reference TRBV5-1 and TRBJ1-1): KAGVTQTPRYLIKTRGQQVTLSCSPISGHRSVSWYQQTPGQGLQFLFEYFSETQRNKGNFPGRFSGRQFSNSRSEMNVSTLELGDSALYLCASSMGHLNTEAFFGQGTRLTVV.

This chain uses TRBV5-1 with TRBJ2-7; D is perhaps TRBD1 (7 bases). Trimming shortened V by 3 bases and J by 3 bases, and 13 bases separated the two germline ends. Germline CDR1 is SGHRS and CDR2 is YFSETQ. The CDR3 runs to 14 residues. The chain's CDR3 is CASSWRDSNYEQYF. CDR3 DNA sequence: TGCGCCAGCAGCTGGAGGGACAGTAACTACGAGCAGTACTTC.

CDR3 nucleotide sequence: TGTGCCAGCAGCACCCGGACAGGGTCCTTGCAAGAGCAGTACTTC. As protein: CASSTRTGSLQEQYF. The chain is built from TRBV5-6 and TRBJ2-7; TRBD1 matches 8 bases. This CDR3 is built from 15 residues. Germline trimming cut 4 bases from V and 7 bases from J; bases unmatched to any gene: 13. Germline CDR1 SGHDT, CDR2 YYEEEE.

The V and J genes are TRBV7-2 and TRBJ2-7; D might be TRBD2 (5 bases). This CDR3 comprises 12 residues. Germline V gene sequence: CDR1 SGHTA, CDR2 FQGNSA. V lost 5 bases and J 6 bases, leaving 11 bases between the germline ends. The CDR3 spells CASSPAAVEQYF. The DNA for the CDR3 is TGTGCCAGCAGCCCAGCGGCAGTCGAGCAGTACTTC. The whole variable domain, filled in from reference TRBV7-2 and TRBJ2-7, reads GAGVSQSPSNKVTEKGKDVELRCDPISGHTALYWYRQSLGQGLEFLIYFQGNSAPDKSGLPSDRFSAERTGGSVSTLTIQRTQQEDSAVYLCASSPAAVEQYFGPGTRLTVT.

V and J are TRBV6-1 and TRBJ1-1; the D gene is possibly TRBD1 (5 bases). The germline V gene encodes CDR1 MNHNS and CDR2 SASEGT. The CDR3 totals 14 residues. V was trimmed by 6 bases and J by 3 bases, leaving 14 bases between them. The CDR3 nucleotides read TGTGCCAGCAGCCCACAGGAATCTGACACTGAAGCTTTCTTT. Its translation: CASSPQESDTEAFF.

The V gene is TRBV6-5, the J gene TRBJ2-7; perhaps TRBD1 as D (5 bases). This CDR3 has 14 amino acids. V shed 4 bases and J shed 2 bases, with 12 bases lying between them. Germline CDR1 reads MNHEY; CDR2 reads SVGAGI. The CDR3 nucleotides are TGTGCCAGCAGTTCGCCGCAGGGCGCCTACGAGCAGTACTTC. It specifies CASSSPQGAYEQYF.